Listed below are T cell receptor beta chains from one sample, sequenced in a study of blood T cells in healthy people across ages. TCRdb analysed the 5' RACE reads with MiXCR anew, one entry per CDR3 protein. The profile shows roughly 800,000 distinct CDR3 sequences, 58% of them singletons. The material sequenced was blood. The receptors stem from a man under 40 in good health. The CDR3 runs from the conserved cysteine through the conserved F or W. Each record gives: clone size, V gene, J gene, CDR3 protein. Clone size is shown for a subset of rows, as once, few, many or a class of expanded clone.

clone size: -; V gene: TRBV3-1; J gene: TRBJ2-3; CDR3 protein: CASSQGHTTPDTQYF
clone size: -; V gene: TRBV13; J gene: TRBJ2-1; CDR3 protein: CASSLNVRTRRHEQFF
clone size: few; V gene: TRBV24-1; J gene: TRBJ2-7; CDR3 protein: CATSWTTGTSWEQYF
clone size: -; V gene: TRBV4-2; J gene: TRBJ2-5; CDR3 protein: CASSPRRGQGETQYF
clone size: -; V gene: TRBV2; J gene: TRBJ2-1; CDR3 protein: CASTLAVAGVGEQFF
clone size: -; V gene: TRBV9; J gene: TRBJ2-5; CDR3 protein: CASSVGLVVEETQYF
clone size: -; V gene: TRBV20-1; J gene: TRBJ2-1; CDR3 protein: CSAREEIAFF
clone size: -; V gene: TRBV6-2/TRBV6-3; J gene: TRBJ2-7; CDR3 protein: CASSYRSDSSYEQYF
clone size: few; V gene: TRBV20-1; J gene: TRBJ2-5; CDR3 protein: CSARDSGGQETQYF
clone size: -; V gene: TRBV5-1; J gene: TRBJ1-1; CDR3 protein: CASSLDGTVTEAFF
clone size: -; V gene: TRBV14; J gene: TRBJ2-1; CDR3 protein: CASSPLQTSGRVGEQFF
clone size: few; V gene: TRBV6-6; J gene: TRBJ2-7; CDR3 protein: CASSRDREYEQYF
clone size: few; V gene: TRBV6-5; J gene: TRBJ2-1; CDR3 protein: CASSYPTSGGAGEQFF
clone size: -; V gene: TRBV5-1; J gene: TRBJ2-1; CDR3 protein: CASSLGDQGSEQFF
clone size: -; V gene: TRBV15; J gene: TRBJ2-3; CDR3 protein: CATSPGGGPNTDTQYF
clone size: -; V gene: TRBV6-2/TRBV6-3; J gene: TRBJ2-3; CDR3 protein: CASRLAGGPDTQYF
clone size: -; V gene: TRBV7-2; J gene: TRBJ2-1; CDR3 protein: CASSSALAGASYNEQFF
clone size: -; V gene: TRBV10-3; J gene: TRBJ1-1; CDR3 protein: CAGRGLYTEAFF
clone size: -; V gene: TRBV7-2; J gene: TRBJ1-4; CDR3 protein: CASSPGTVAEKLFF
clone size: -; V gene: TRBV9; J gene: TRBJ2-3; CDR3 protein: CASSGDPPDTQYF
clone size: -; V gene: TRBV20-1; J gene: TRBJ1-5; CDR3 protein: CSARGGTGDQPQHF
clone size: -; V gene: TRBV4-2; J gene: TRBJ2-1; CDR3 protein: CASSRTSGFASSYNEQFF
clone size: -; V gene: TRBV29-1; J gene: TRBJ2-1; CDR3 protein: CSVDPTGQGRREQFF
clone size: -; V gene: TRBV14; J gene: TRBJ2-7; CDR3 protein: CASVYPGTGRAYEQYF
clone size: -; V gene: TRBV5-1; J gene: -; CDR3 protein: CASSFGTSLGETQYF
clone size: -; V gene: TRBV12-3/TRBV12-4; J gene: TRBJ2-5; CDR3 protein: CASNLSSGGKETQYF
clone size: -; V gene: TRBV20-1; J gene: TRBJ1-1; CDR3 protein: CSARDTMDTEAFF
clone size: few; V gene: TRBV21-1; J gene: TRBJ2-1; CDR3 protein: CASPRQEQFF
clone size: -; V gene: TRBV28; J gene: TRBJ2-7; CDR3 protein: CASSSSTGGLYEQYF
clone size: -; V gene: TRBV7-7; J gene: TRBJ2-1; CDR3 protein: CASSDLGGGSEQFF
clone size: -; V gene: TRBV12-3/TRBV12-4; J gene: TRBJ2-5; CDR3 protein: CASSFVRASFKETQYF
clone size: -; V gene: TRBV25-1; J gene: TRBJ2-7; CDR3 protein: CASSEWQGGSYNEQYF
clone size: once; V gene: TRBV6-5; J gene: -; CDR3 protein: CASRPRQGAWETQYF
clone size: few; V gene: TRBV20-1; J gene: TRBJ2-7; CDR3 protein: CSARVYGGSYEQYF
clone size: -; V gene: TRBV2; J gene: TRBJ2-1; CDR3 protein: CASTYGGPGQFF
clone size: -; V gene: TRBV5-5; J gene: TRBJ1-5; CDR3 protein: CASSRGYNQPQHF
clone size: -; V gene: TRBV21-1; J gene: TRBJ1-1; CDR3 protein: CASRRGDHLGAFF
clone size: few; V gene: TRBV7-9; J gene: -; CDR3 protein: CASTTGEGASRYEQYF
clone size: -; V gene: TRBV29-1; J gene: TRBJ2-2; CDR3 protein: CSVEGTGGTGELFF
clone size: once; V gene: TRBV4-2; J gene: TRBJ2-1; CDR3 protein: CASSQGLDLAFEQFF
clone size: once; V gene: TRBV7-2; J gene: TRBJ2-7; CDR3 protein: CASSPKRGGPYEQYF
clone size: -; V gene: TRBV9; J gene: TRBJ2-5; CDR3 protein: CASSVVSGSPGEQYF
clone size: few; V gene: TRBV7-2; J gene: TRBJ2-3; CDR3 protein: CASSRGDWYTDTQYF
clone size: -; V gene: TRBV6-5; J gene: -; CDR3 protein: CASSSSPAEQYF
clone size: -; V gene: TRBV11-2; J gene: -; CDR3 protein: CASSRDRVQTYEQYF
clone size: -; V gene: TRBV29-1; J gene: TRBJ2-7; CDR3 protein: CSVEDLMGYEQYF
clone size: -; V gene: TRBV5-1; J gene: TRBJ2-1; CDR3 protein: CASRGTGKNGQFF
clone size: -; V gene: TRBV12-5; J gene: TRBJ1-5; CDR3 protein: CASGFLHSNNQPQHF
clone size: -; V gene: TRBV3-1; J gene: TRBJ1-1; CDR3 protein: CASSHAAGMNAEAFF
clone size: -; V gene: TRBV20-1; J gene: TRBJ1-1; CDR3 protein: CSAREAGSLNTEAFF
clone size: few; V gene: TRBV7-2; J gene: TRBJ2-1; CDR3 protein: CASSFRQGGYNEQFF
clone size: -; V gene: TRBV28; J gene: TRBJ2-7; CDR3 protein: CAGSVPGPYEQYF